The subject of this entry is one T cell receptor (beta chain). This sample was taken from a study of cytomegalovirus exposure and HLA in healthy donors. CDR3 size: 14 residues. Germline loops: CDR1 SGHTS, CDR2 YDEGEE. The V end was cut by 2 bases, the J end by 5 bases, with 8 bases between. The primer mix had 60 Vbeta and 13 Jbeta primers. The protocol was immunoSEQ multiplex PCR, while the TCRdb copy is restricted to in-frame clones and leaves out a portion. The sample includes about 140,000 clones, around 80% of them seen just once. This TCR came from a woman in her forties in good health and CMV-seronegative. The gene calls are TRBV5-8 and TRBJ1-6; D possibly corresponds to TRBD1 (6 bases). The sequencing sample was made of PBMCs. The chain's CDR3 is CASSFRDNNSPLHF. As DNA, the CDR3 is TGTGCCAGCAGCTTTCGGGACAATAATTCACCCCTCCACTTT.